This entry describes one TCR beta chain. No antigen is known for it. Among the 120 subjects of the validation cohort, separate from the roughly 700-subject first cohort, were the donors. This sample was included in a study of cytomegalovirus exposure and HLA in healthy donors. Points from the study as a whole: The authors listed 150 to 200 TCR beta chains as cytomegalovirus-associated.

Per germline, CDR1 MNHEY and CDR2 SMNVEV (reference sequence). The CDR3 covers 15 residues. The V segment lost 5 bases and the J segment 7 bases; nucleotides outside the gene matches: 12. Produced via immunoSEQ multiplex PCR; TCRdb's table is partial and in-frame only. The sample lists 60,000 or so clones, around 94% occurring once. J is TRBJ2-7 and V is TRBV27, with TRBD1 matching 9 bases. The TCR sequence derives from a man aged 18 to 29 in good health and CMV-seronegative. The sample consisted of PBMCs. The CDR3: CASSPIRDREREQYF. In DNA form, the CDR3 reads TGTGCCAGCAGTCCTATCCGGGACAGGGAGAGGGAGCAGTACTTC.